This entry lists 5 T cell receptor beta chains sequenced from one sample in a study of T cell responses to AZD1222 COVID-19 vaccine. TCRdb's copy holds only in-frame clones and misses some; the assay was immunoSEQ multiplex PCR. Found here are over 150,000 clones, roughly 94% of them singletons; the top ten hold 1.5% to 2%. The material sequenced was peripheral blood, taken 28 days after the second AZD1222 dose. The receptors shown here come from an adult who received the AZD1222 COVID-19 vaccine.

The V call is TRBV6-2 or TRBV6-3, the J call TRBJ1-6; no clear D gene. The CDR3 consists of 19 residues. V was clipped by 0 bases and J by 1 base, with 16 bases between them. CDR1 is MNHEY, CDR2 SVGEGT, per germline. CDR3: CASSYSTTRSRSYNSPLHF. Written as DNA, the CDR3 is TGTGCCAGCAGTTACTCTACCACACGGAGTCGATCCTATAATTCACCCCTCCACTTT.

The rearrangement joins TRBV7-3 to TRBJ1-1, with 10 positions matching TRBD1. CDR1 is SGHTA, CDR2 FQGTGA, per germline. There are 13 residues in the CDR3. V lost 2 bases, J lost 7 bases, and 1 base stayed unmatched. The CDR3 spells CASSLRDRGEAFF. CDR3 coding DNA: TGTGCCAGCAGCTTACGGGACAGGGGTGAAGCTTTCTTT.

This clone was recorded only once. V is TRBV7-9 and J is TRBJ2-3; 11 bases line up with TRBD2. The CDR3 length is 14 residues. Looked up from germline, CDR1 is SEHNR and CDR2 is FQNEAQ (reference sequence). J lost 0 bases, V lost 8 bases, and 1 base had no gene match. CDR3 DNA: TGTGCCAGCCTAGCGGGGGGAAGCACAGATACGCAGTATTTT. Translation gives CASLAGGSTDTQYF.

The chain couples TRBV19 to TRBJ2-7; possible D gene TRBD2, 5 bases. The CDR3 extends over 12 amino acids. V was cut by 3 bases and J by 2 bases, with 5 bases left in between. Germline V lookup: CDR1 LNHDA, CDR2 SQIVND (reference sequence). CDR3 amino acids: CASSIGTYEQYF. CDR3 nucleotides: TGTGCCAGTAGTATCGGGACCTACGAGCAGTACTTC. Filled out from reference TRBV19 and TRBJ2-7, the complete variable domain reads DGGITQSPKYLFRKEGQNVTLSCEQNLNHDAMYWYRQDPGQGLRLIYYSQIVNDFQKGDIAEGYSVSREKKESFPLTVTSAQKNPTAFYLCASSIGTYEQYFGPGTRLTVT.

This clone was found once. The chain employs TRBV28 and TRBJ2-3; 15 bases line up with TRBD2. This CDR3 has 18 amino acids. In germline, CDR1 is MDHEN, CDR2 SYDVKM. V shed 3 bases and J 2 bases; nucleotides not matched to a gene: 6. The CDR3 DNA is TGTGCCAGCAGTTTTTGGACTAGCGGGGGGGTCTCCACAGATACGCAGTATTTT. Translating gives CASSFWTSGGVSTDTQYF.